This section outlines one TCR beta chain sequence together with its context. These data belong to a study of control samples from healthy donors and cancer patients. The data were produced by immunoSEQ multiplex PCR, yet TCRdb's version contains in-frame clones alone and is incomplete. Here the sample spans some 130,000 clones, about 90% being singletons. The CDR3 covers 14 residues. Germline lookup yields CDR1 SEHNR and CDR2 FQNEAQ (reference sequence). V shed 3 bases and J shed 6 bases, with 15 bases lying between them. The origin of this receptor is a woman aged 45-65 years in good health. The rearrangement joins TRBV7-9 to TRBJ2-7; D possibly corresponds to TRBD2 (5 bases). Sequenced material: blood. The CDR3 here is CASSLVFQEAEQYF. Here the CDR3 DNA reads TGTGCCAGCAGCTTGGTTTTTCAGGAGGCCGAGCAGTACTTC.